This T cell receptor beta chain was obtained from a study of blood T cell repertoires in COVID-19. Recovery meant two consecutive negative NP/OP PCR tests, professional clearance, or resolved symptoms. TCRdb keeps only in-frame clones here, not all; method: immunoSEQ multiplex PCR. This sample carries around 300,000 clones, about 88% of them seen once, and the ten largest clones take 3%. This clone was seen more than once but under ten times. CDR1 SNHLY and CDR2 FYNNEI come from the germline V gene. Losses at the gene ends were 4 bases for V and 4 bases for J; bases not matched to a gene: 3. The CDR3 is made up of 13 amino acids.

V gene TRBV2 combines with J gene TRBJ1-2; 7 bases are a match to TRBD1. Sequenced sample: PBMCs or T cells enriched from blood (not recorded which). The receptor comes from a woman aged 50 to 60 who had recovered from COVID-19. As DNA, the CDR3 is TGTGCCAGCAGTGGGGACAGCTTCTATGGCTACACCTTC. It codes for CASSGDSFYGYTF.